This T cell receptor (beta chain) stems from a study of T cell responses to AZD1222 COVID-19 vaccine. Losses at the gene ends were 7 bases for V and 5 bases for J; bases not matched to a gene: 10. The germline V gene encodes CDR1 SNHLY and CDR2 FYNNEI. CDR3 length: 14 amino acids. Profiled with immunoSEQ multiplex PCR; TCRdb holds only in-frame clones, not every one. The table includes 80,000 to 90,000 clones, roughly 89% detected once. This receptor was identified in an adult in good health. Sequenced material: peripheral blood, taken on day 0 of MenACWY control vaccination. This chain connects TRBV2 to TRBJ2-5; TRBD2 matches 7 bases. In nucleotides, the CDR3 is TGTGCCAGCAACCTGCCGCGGGAGAGGGAGACCCAGTACTTC. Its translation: CASNLPRERETQYF.